The entry that follows covers one T cell receptor beta chain sequence. Its specificity is not known. They ran version v3.0 of the immunoSEQ assay at survey level. The repertoire was sequenced with immunoSEQ multiplex PCR; TCRdb's copy has only in-frame clones and lacks some. The repertoire holds over 10,000 clones, with 60% to 80% as singletons. The sample belongs to a study of long-term antiretroviral therapy in people with HIV. Overall study findings and caveats: Following ART, diversity rose but still fell short of transplant donor controls. Within the repertoire, clones expanded before ART were dominant at all time points.

The length of the CDR3 is 14 residues. V lost 5 bases and J 0 bases, leaving 8 bases between the germline ends. Germline V lookup: CDR1 GTSNPN, CDR2 SVGIG (reference sequence). The chain is built from TRBV30 and TRBJ2-6, with D uncertain. This clonotype originated in a woman in her thirties or forties with HIV. The material was unsorted PBMCs, obtained 0.5 years before starting antiretroviral therapy. DNA for the CDR3: TGTGCCTGGTCAGTAGGCTCTGGGGCCAACGTCCTGACTTTC. Residues: CAWSVGSGANVLTF.